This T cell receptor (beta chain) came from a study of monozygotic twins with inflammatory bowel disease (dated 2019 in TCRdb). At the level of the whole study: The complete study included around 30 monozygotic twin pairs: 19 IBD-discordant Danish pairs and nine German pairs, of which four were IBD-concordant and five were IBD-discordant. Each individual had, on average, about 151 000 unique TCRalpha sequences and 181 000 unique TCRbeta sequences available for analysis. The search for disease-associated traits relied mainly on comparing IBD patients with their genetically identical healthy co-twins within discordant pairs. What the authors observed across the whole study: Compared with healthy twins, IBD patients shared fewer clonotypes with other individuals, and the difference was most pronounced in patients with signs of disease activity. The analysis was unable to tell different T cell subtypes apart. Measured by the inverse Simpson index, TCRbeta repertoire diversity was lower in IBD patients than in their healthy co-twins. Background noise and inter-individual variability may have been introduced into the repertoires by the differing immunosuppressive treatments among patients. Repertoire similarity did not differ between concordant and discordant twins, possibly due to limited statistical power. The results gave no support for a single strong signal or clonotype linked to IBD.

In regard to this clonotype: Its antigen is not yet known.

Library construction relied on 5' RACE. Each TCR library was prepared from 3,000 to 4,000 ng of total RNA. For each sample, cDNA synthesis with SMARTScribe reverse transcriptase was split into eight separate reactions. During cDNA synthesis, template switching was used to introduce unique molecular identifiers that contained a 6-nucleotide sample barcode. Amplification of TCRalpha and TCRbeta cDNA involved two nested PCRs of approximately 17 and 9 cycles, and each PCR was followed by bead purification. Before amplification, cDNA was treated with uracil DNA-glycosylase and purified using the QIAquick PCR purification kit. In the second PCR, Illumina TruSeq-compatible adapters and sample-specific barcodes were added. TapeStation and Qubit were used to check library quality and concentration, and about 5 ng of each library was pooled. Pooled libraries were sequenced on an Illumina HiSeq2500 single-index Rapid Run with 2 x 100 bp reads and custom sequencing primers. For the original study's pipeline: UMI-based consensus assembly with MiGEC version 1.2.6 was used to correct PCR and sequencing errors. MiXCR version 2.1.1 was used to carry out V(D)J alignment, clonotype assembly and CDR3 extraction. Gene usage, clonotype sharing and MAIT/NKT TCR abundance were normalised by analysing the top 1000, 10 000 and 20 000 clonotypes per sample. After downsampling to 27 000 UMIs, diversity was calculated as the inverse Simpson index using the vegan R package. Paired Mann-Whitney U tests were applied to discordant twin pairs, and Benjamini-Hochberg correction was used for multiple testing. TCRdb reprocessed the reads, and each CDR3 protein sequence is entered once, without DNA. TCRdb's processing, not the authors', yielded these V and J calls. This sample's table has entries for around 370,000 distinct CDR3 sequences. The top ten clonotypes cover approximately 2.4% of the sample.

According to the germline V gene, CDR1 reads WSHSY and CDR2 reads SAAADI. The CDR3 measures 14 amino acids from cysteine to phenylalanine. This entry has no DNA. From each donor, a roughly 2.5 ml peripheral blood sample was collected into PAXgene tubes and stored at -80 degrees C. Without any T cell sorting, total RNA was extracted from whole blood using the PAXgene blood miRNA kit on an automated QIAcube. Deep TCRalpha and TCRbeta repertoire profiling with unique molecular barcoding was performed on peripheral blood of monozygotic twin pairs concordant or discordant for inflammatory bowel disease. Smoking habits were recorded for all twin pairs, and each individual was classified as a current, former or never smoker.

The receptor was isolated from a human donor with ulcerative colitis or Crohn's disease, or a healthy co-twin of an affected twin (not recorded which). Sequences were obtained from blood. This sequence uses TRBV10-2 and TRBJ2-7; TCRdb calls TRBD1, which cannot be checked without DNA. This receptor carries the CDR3 CASNPTGETYEQYF.